The 25 T cell receptor beta chains listed next were all sequenced from one sample in a study of response to subunit inactivated influenza vaccine. Each CDR3 protein is one row after TCRdb ran MiXCR on the RT-PCR reads. In the table there are around 570,000 distinct CDR3 sequences, about 11% of which are singletons. These data were likewise used in another study, on T cells expressing NK-cell markers. That work adds: In generating TCR beta cDNA, 5'RACE template switching with UMIs was used.

This sample comprised PBMCs from blood, obtained on the day of vaccination. These receptors were collected from a man aged 50 to 59 who received an inactivated influenza vaccine.

This clonotype was found many times. The chain joins TRBV28 to TRBJ2-7; TRBD2 matches at 14 bases. Germline V CDR1 and CDR2: MDHEN, SYDVKM. V gave up 4 bases and J gave up 3 bases; unmatched junction bases: 2. The CDR3 runs 15 residues. CDR3 DNA: TGTGCCAGCAGTTCGGGGACTAGCGGGAGCTACGAGCAGTACTTC. Translating it yields CASSSGTSGSYEQYF.

V usage is TRBV10-3 and J usage is TRBJ1-6; the match to TRBD1 covers 8 bases. Trimming removed 7 bases from V and 10 bases from J; junction bases left unmatched: 6. Germline values: CDR1 ENHRY, CDR2 SYGVKD. The CDR3 covers 13 residues. The CDR3 bases are TGTGCCATCAAGGGACAGGAGGGCTCACCCCTCCACTTT. This codes for CAIKGQEGSPLHF.

The chain is built from TRBV7-3 and TRBJ2-5; D uncertain. Trimming left V 1 base short and J 0 bases short, with 3 bases between. The V gene's germline CDR1 is SGHTA and CDR2 FQGTGA. The CDR3 runs to 13 residues. The CDR3 spells CASSLRDQETQYF. The CDR3 DNA reads as TGTGCCAGCAGCTTAAGGGACCAAGAGACCCAGTACTTC.

The chain employs TRBV6-1 and TRBJ2-3, with a weak D call TRBD1 (6 bases). The germline CDR1 and CDR2 sequences are MNHNS and SASEGT. V was cut by 6 bases and J by 0 bases, with 10 bases left in between. The CDR3 extends over 14 amino acids. The CDR3, as DNA: TGTGCCAGCAGCGCCGGACAGAGCACAGATACGCAGTATTTT. This sequence encodes CASSAGQSTDTQYF.

This clonotype was found many times. The chain is built from TRBV5-1 and TRBJ2-2, with TRBD1 identical over 10 bases. CDR1 is SGHRS and CDR2 is YFSETQ in the germline V gene. This CDR3 region has 17 residues. With V trimmed by 0 bases and J by 1 base, 3 bases remained unmatched. CDR3 sequence (DNA): TGCGCCAGCAGCTTGGCCGGGACAGGGGTGAACACCGGGGAGCTGTTTTTT. Translating it yields CASSLAGTGVNTGELFF.

Remarks on this clonotype: The CDR3 does not end in the conserved phenylalanine or tryptophan, so this is likely a read error. The chain is built from TRBV29-1 and TRBJ2-2, with 11 bases lining up with TRBD2. The CDR3 runs to 13 residues. Unmatched junction bases numbered 2, after V lost 6 bases and J lost 5 bases. Germline V gene data show CDR1 as SQVTM and CDR2 as ANQGSEA. Here the CDR3 reads CSVRTSGTGELFV. The DNA for the CDR3 is TGCAGCGTCAGGACTAGCGGGACCGGGGAGCTGTTTGTT.

This clonotype has more than one count but fewer than ten. The chain has TRBV15 and TRBJ2-7, with 10 bases that match TRBD2. The V gene end was trimmed by 4 bases and the J gene end by 0 bases; junction bases not matched to a gene: 9. The germline CDR1 and CDR2 sequences are LNHNV and YYDKDF (reference sequence). This CDR3 comprises 17 residues. CDR3 coding DNA: TGTGCCACCAGCACTCCGACTAGCGGGTACTTCTCCTACGAGCAGTACTTC. It encodes CATSTPTSGYFSYEQYF.

The table lists this clonotype with a few counts. The chain couples TRBV19 to TRBJ2-1; D may be TRBD2 (5 bases). Germline loops: CDR1 LNHDA, CDR2 SQIVND (reference sequence). This CDR3 contains 14 residues. V was shortened by 6 bases and J by 6 bases, with 15 bases between the two germline ends. The CDR3 reads CASRRPGGTNEQFF. CDR3 nucleotide sequence: TGTGCCAGTAGGAGACCCGGAGGTACCAATGAGCAGTTCTTC.

The V gene is TRBV4-3, the J gene TRBJ2-6; D is ambiguous. This CDR3 comprises 17 residues. CDR1 LGHNA and CDR2 YSLEER come from the germline V gene. With 1 base removed from V and 2 bases from J, the gap between germline ends came to 12 bases. This chain's CDR3 is CASSQAGVVAGANVLTF. The CDR3 nucleotides read TGCGCCAGCAGCCAAGCTGGGGTGGTAGCTGGGGCCAACGTCCTGACTTTC.

This clonotype was observed a few times. The V gene is TRBV20-1, the J gene TRBJ1-2; unclear D gene. The CDR3 runs 15 residues. Germline-derived CDR1 and CDR2 are DFQATT and SNEGSKA (reference sequence). V lost 0 bases and J 0 bases, leaving 11 bases between the germline ends. The CDR3 here is CSARDPRRPNYGYTF. Written as DNA, the CDR3 is TGCAGTGCTAGAGATCCACGGCGACCTAACTATGGCTACACCTTC.

This clonotype was seen at least ten times. V is TRBV20-1 and J is TRBJ2-2, with 7 bases identical to TRBD1. The CDR3 spans 16 residues. CDR1 is DFQATT and CDR2 is SNEGSKA in the germline V gene (reference sequence). V gave up 0 bases and J gave up 5 bases; unmatched junction bases: 9. CDR3 region: CSARDFRTGQTGELFF. CDR3 bases: TGCAGTGCTAGAGATTTCAGGACAGGACAAACCGGGGAGCTGTTTTTT.

The chain recombines TRBV28 with TRBJ2-7; D is undetermined. The CDR3 runs 14 residues. V was cut by 5 bases and J by 1 base, with 12 bases left in between. Looked up from germline, CDR1 is MDHEN and CDR2 is SYDVKM. The CDR3 bases are TGTGCCAGCAGTCCCACGGCAGTATCCTACGAGCAGTACTTC. Translation gives CASSPTAVSYEQYF.

The V call is TRBV6-5, the J call TRBJ2-1, with TRBD1 identical over 7 bases. After removal of 4 bases from V and 9 bases from J, the junction contained 9 bases not matched to a gene. Germline CDR1 is MNHEY and CDR2 is SVGAGI. CDR3 length: 14 residues. This CDR3 is CASSSVGKGAEQFF. The CDR3 DNA reads as TGTGCCAGCAGTTCCGTCGGCAAGGGGGCTGAGCAGTTCTTC.

This chain connects TRBV20-1 to TRBJ2-3; D may be TRBD2 (5 bases). There are 14 residues in the CDR3. Germline loops: CDR1 DFQATT, CDR2 SNEGSKA (reference sequence). V gave up 0 bases and J gave up 5 bases, with 12 bases separating them. The CDR3 reads CSARDTTGKDTQYF. The DNA for the CDR3 is TGCAGTGCTAGAGATACGACGGGAAAAGATACGCAGTATTTT.

The chain carries TRBV20-1 and TRBJ2-3; 7 bases match TRBD2. The CDR3 consists of 14 residues. Per germline, CDR1 DFQATT and CDR2 SNEGSKA (reference sequence). Trimming took 1 base from V and 4 from J; bases not matched to a gene: 5. In DNA form, the CDR3 reads TGCAGTGCTAGAGTCGGGGGGAACGCAGATACGCAGTATTTT. As protein: CSARVGGNADTQYF.

This clonotype was picked up many times. V is TRBV27 and J is TRBJ2-5, with D possibly matching TRBD1 (6 bases). Trimming removed 6 bases at V and 1 base at J, with 9 bases between. The germline V gene has CDR1 MNHEY and CDR2 SMNVEV (reference sequence). The CDR3 extends over 13 amino acids. The CDR3: CASSRQAQETQYF. DNA for the CDR3: TGTGCCAGCAGCCGACAGGCCCAAGAGACCCAGTACTTC.

Ten or more counts support this clonotype. The chain recombines TRBV5-6 with TRBJ2-4; D gene unclear. The CDR3 consists of 12 residues. Germline CDR1 is SGHDT and CDR2 is YYEEEE. Trimming left V 2 bases short and J 6 bases short, with 6 bases between. CDR3 amino acids: CASSFATNIQYF. The CDR3 nucleotides are TGTGCCAGCAGCTTCGCAACAAACATTCAGTACTTC.

The table lists this clonotype with many counts. The J gene is TRBJ2-1, the V gene TRBV9, with D perhaps matching TRBD2 (6 bases). Between the trimmed V and J ends, which lost 2 bases and 13 bases, there was a span of 19 bases. The germline CDR1 and CDR2 sequences are SGDLS and YYNGEE. CDR3 length equals 14 residues. CDR3 sequence (DNA): TGTGCCAGCAGCGTTACCGGGACTCCCAGTGGACAGTTCTTC. Protein sequence: CASSVTGTPSGQFF. Together with reference TRBV9 and TRBJ2-1, the CDR3 gives the full variable domain: DSGVTQTPKHLITATGQRVTLRCSPRSGDLSVYWYQQSLDQGLQFLIQYYNGEERAKGNILERFSAQQFPDLHSELNLSSLELGDSALYFCASSVTGTPSGQFFGPGTRLTVL.

The table lists this clonotype with a few counts. This rearrangement joins TRBV12-3 or TRBV12-4 to TRBJ2-2; TRBD1 matches at 7 bases. The CDR3 has 13 residues. The junction had 3 bases not matched to a gene; V was cut back by 8 bases and J by 3 bases. The CDR3 loop is CASGGQDTGELFF. CDR3 nucleotide sequence: TGTGCCAGCGGTGGACAGGACACCGGGGAGCTGTTTTTT.

This clonotype was recorded a few times. The V and J genes are TRBV4-1 and TRBJ2-1, with 10 bases lining up with TRBD1. Trimming cost V 0 bases and J 4 bases; bases outside gene matches: 3. This CDR3 spans 16 amino acids. Germline lookup yields CDR1 MGHRA and CDR2 YSYEKL. CDR3 protein: CASSQERTGGYNEQFF. In nucleotides, the CDR3 is TGCGCCAGCAGCCAAGAAAGGACAGGGGGGTACAATGAGCAGTTCTTC.

V gene TRBV20-1 combines with J gene TRBJ2-3; D might be TRBD1 (6 bases). Germline values: CDR1 DFQATT, CDR2 SNEGSKA (reference sequence). V shed 5 bases and J shed 0 bases, with 15 bases lying between them. This CDR3 is 15 amino acids long. The CDR3 bases are TGCAGTGCTTTGGGGGCGGGTGGAAGCACAGATACGCAGTATTTT. It specifies CSALGAGGSTDTQYF.

At least ten counts were recorded for this clonotype. This chain uses TRBV12-3 or TRBV12-4 with TRBJ2-2, with 7 positions matching TRBD2. V lost 3 bases to trimming and J lost 6 bases; unmatched junction nucleotides: 4. CDR3 length equals 14 residues. CDR3 in amino acids: CASSFYGGAGELFF. The CDR3 region has the DNA TGTGCCAGCAGTTTTTATGGGGGGGCCGGGGAGCTGTTTTTT.

This clonotype was seen only a few times. The chain employs TRBV4-3 and TRBJ2-7; 10 bases map to TRBD1. The CDR3 has 17 residues. Germline lookup yields CDR1 LGHNA and CDR2 YSLEER. Trimming removed 2 bases from V and 3 bases from J; junction bases left unmatched: 10. CDR3 amino acids: CASSQKLPGQGSYEQYF. CDR3 nucleotide sequence: TGCGCCAGCAGCCAAAAACTCCCGGGACAGGGGAGCTACGAGCAGTACTTC.

The V call is TRBV6-2 or TRBV6-3, the J call TRBJ2-7, with TRBD1 matching 9 bases. This CDR3 comprises 15 residues. Unmatched junction bases numbered 9, after V lost 3 bases and J lost 6 bases. Germline loops: CDR1 MNHEY, CDR2 SVGEGT. As DNA, the CDR3 is TGTGCCAGCAGTTATTGGAGGGGGACAGGGCGCGAGCAGTACTTC. Residues: CASSYWRGTGREQYF.

This clonotype occurred a few times. The rearrangement uses TRBV4-3 and TRBJ2-3, with unresolved D. V lost 4 bases, J lost 6 bases, and 11 bases lay in between. The CDR3 is made up of 13 amino acids. CDR1 is LGHNA and CDR2 is YSLEER in the germline V gene. The CDR3 coding sequence is TGCGCCAGCAGCCGAGCATTACCGGATACGCAGTATTTT. This sequence encodes CASSRALPDTQYF.